This TCR beta chain emerged from a study of OX40 agonist ivuxolimab in advanced cancers. TCRdb's table, derived via immunoSEQ multiplex PCR, lists solely in-frame clones and lacks some. The data hold about 67,000 clones, with roughly nine tenths observed a single time. On this clone itself: Its antigen is unknown.

Study conclusions and caveats: Average numbers of expanded clones were greater in CD8+ T cells than in CD4+.

Germline CDR1 and CDR2: KGHSH and LQKENI. CDR3 size: 16 residues. Trimming left V 4 bases short and J 1 base short, with 16 bases between. The rearrangement links TRBV18 to TRBJ2-5, with a tentative D call TRBD1 (6 bases). Material: CD4+ or CD8+ T cells sorted from blood, obtained in a trial of the OX40 agonist ivuxolimab. The receptor was isolated from an adult with an advanced solid tumor such as melanoma, head and neck, liver or kidney cancer. Written as DNA, the CDR3 is TGTGCCAGCTCACAATTCCCGGGACAAGGCCAAGAGACCCAGTACTTC. Translated, it gives CASSQFPGQGQETQYF.